This T cell receptor beta chain appears in the sequencing data of a study of blood T cells in healthy people across ages. For the second PCR, which ran for about 6 to 11 cycles, a sample-barcoded 5' primer and a J-beta primer mix were used. MiXCR, applied by TCRdb to the 5' RACE reads, yields one record per CDR3 protein. The sample lists about 1.1 million distinct CDR3 sequences, more than 30% occurring once. This CDR3 spans 17 amino acids. Germline CDR1 and CDR2: SGHRS and YFSETQ. Trimming left V 0 bases short and J 4 bases short, with 16 bases between. Sequencing was done on a sample of blood. The gene calls are TRBV5-1 and TRBJ2-2, with unresolved D. This sequence originates from a man aged 18-30 years in good health. The CDR3 here is CASSLAHRASFTGELFF. The CDR3 nucleotides are TGCGCCAGCAGCTTGGCCCACCGAGCGTCCTTCACCGGGGAGCTGTTTTTT.